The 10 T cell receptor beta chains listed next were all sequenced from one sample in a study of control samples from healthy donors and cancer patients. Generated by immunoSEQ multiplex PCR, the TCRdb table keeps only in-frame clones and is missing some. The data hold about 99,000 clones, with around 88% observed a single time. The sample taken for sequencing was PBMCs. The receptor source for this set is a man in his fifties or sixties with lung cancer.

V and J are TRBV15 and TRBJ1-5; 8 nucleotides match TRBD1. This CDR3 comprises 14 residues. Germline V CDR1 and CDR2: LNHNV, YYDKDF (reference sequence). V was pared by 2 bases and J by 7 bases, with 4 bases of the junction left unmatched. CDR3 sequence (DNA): TGTGCCACCAGCAGAAGGACAGGGAGCCAGCCCCAGCATTTT. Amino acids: CATSRRTGSQPQHF.

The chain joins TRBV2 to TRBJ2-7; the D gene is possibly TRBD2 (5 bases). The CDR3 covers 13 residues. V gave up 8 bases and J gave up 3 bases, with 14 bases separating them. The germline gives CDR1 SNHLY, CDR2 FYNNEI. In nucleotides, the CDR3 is TGTGCCAGCTTAGAGGGTTCCGGCTACGAGCAGTACTTC. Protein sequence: CASLEGSGYEQYF.

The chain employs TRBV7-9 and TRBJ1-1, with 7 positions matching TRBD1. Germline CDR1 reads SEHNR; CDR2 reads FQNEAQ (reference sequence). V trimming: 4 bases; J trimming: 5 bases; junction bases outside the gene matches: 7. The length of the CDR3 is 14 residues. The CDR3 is CASSSWTGGTEAFF. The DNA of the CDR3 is TGTGCCAGCAGCTCCTGGACAGGAGGGACTGAAGCTTTCTTT. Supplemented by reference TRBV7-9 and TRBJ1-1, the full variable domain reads DTGVSQNPRHKITKRGQNVTFRCDPISEHNRLYWYRQTLGQGPEFLTYFQNEAQLEKSRLLSDRFSAERPKGSFSTLEIQRTEQGDSAMYLCASSSWTGGTEAFFGQGTRLTVV.

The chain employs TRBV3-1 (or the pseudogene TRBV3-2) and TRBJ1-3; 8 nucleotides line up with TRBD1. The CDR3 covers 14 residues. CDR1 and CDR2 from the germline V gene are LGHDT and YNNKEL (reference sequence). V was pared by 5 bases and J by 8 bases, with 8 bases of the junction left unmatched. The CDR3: CASSSTGEGHTIYF. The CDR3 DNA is TGTGCCAGCAGCTCGACAGGGGAGGGACACACCATATATTTT.

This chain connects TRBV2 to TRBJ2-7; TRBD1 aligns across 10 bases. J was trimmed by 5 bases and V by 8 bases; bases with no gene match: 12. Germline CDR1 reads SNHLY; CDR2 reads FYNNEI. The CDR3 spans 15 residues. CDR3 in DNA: TGTGCCAGCCAAAGCCAGGGACAGGGGAATAACGAGCAGTACTTC. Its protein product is CASQSQGQGNNEQYF.

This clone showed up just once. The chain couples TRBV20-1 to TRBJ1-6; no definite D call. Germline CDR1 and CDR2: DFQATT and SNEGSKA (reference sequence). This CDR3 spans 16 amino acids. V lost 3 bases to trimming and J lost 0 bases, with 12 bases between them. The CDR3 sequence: CSASSVISSYNSPLHF. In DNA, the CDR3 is TGCAGTGCTAGTTCAGTCATAAGCTCCTATAATTCACCCCTCCACTTT.

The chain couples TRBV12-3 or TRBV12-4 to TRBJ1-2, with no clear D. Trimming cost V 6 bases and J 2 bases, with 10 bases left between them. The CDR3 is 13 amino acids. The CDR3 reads CASSRGVNYGYTF. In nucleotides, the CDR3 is TGTGCCAGCAGCAGAGGTGTAAACTATGGCTACACCTTC.

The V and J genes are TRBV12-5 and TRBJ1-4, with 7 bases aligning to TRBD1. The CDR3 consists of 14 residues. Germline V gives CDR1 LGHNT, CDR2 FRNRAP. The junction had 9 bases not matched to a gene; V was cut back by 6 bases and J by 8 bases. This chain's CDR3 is CASGRQGSWEKLFF. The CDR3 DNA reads TGTGCTAGTGGCCGACAGGGTTCTTGGGAAAAACTGTTTTTT.

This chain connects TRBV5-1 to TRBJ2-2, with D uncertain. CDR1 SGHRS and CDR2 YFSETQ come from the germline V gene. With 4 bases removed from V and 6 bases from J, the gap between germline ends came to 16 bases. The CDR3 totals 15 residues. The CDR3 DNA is TGCGCCAGCAGCCCTTCGGTAGTTACGGCCGGGGAGCTGTTTTTT. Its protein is CASSPSVVTAGELFF.

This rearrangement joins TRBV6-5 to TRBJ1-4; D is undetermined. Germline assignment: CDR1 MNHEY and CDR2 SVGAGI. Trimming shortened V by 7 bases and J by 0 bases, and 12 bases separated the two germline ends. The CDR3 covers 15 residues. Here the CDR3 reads CASIKSSATNEKLFF. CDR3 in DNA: TGTGCCAGCATAAAATCCTCGGCAACTAATGAAAAACTGTTTTTT.